This is a list of T cell receptor beta chains from one sample in a study of Ad26.COV2.S vaccination and SARS-CoV-2 variants. Sequencing used immunoSEQ multiplex PCR; TCRdb keeps in-frame clones, though not all of them. The data contain some 480,000 clones, 87% of them seen just once; the ten biggest clones take up roughly 13%. Source: peripheral blood, taken in a trial of Ad26.COV2.S vaccine versus placebo. All receptors come from a person between 18 and 60 years old who received the Ad26.COV2.S COVID-19 vaccine or a placebo. Each CDR3 is given with its conserved first and last residue. A D gene is named only where the DNA matches it firmly. The size entry is marked missing in some rows and otherwise reads once, few, many or a size class.

d_gene: TRBD2
j_gene: TRBJ2-3
abundance: NA
v_gene: TRBV7-9
CDR3aa: CASSKGLAGFNTQYF
CDR3nt: TGTGCCAGCAGCAAGGGACTAGCGGGATTCAATACGCAGTATTTT

d_gene: NA
j_gene: TRBJ1-1
abundance: NA
v_gene: TRBV5-4
CDR3aa: CASSPGRRNTEAFF
CDR3nt: TGTGCCAGCAGCCCCGGACGGAGGAACACTGAAGCTTTCTTT

d_gene: NA
j_gene: TRBJ2-7
abundance: once
v_gene: TRBV5-4
CDR3aa: CASSLEASDSYEQYF
CDR3nt: TGTGCCAGCAGCTTGGAGGCTAGCGACTCCTACGAGCAGTACTTC

d_gene: NA
j_gene: TRBJ1-4
abundance: once
v_gene: TRBV6-5
CDR3aa: CASRGGNEKLFF
CDR3nt: TGTGCCAGCAGAGGTGGTAATGAAAAACTGTTTTTT

d_gene: TRBD1
j_gene: TRBJ1-1
abundance: NA
v_gene: TRBV3-1/TRBV3-2
CDR3aa: CASSQATGPSTEAFF
CDR3nt: TGTGCCAGCAGCCAAGCGACAGGGCCATCCACTGAAGCTTTCTTT

d_gene: TRBD1
j_gene: TRBJ2-7
abundance: NA
v_gene: TRBV29-1
CDR3aa: CSVVDRGLFGEQYF
CDR3nt: TGCAGCGTAGTCGACAGGGGACTGTTTGGCGAGCAGTACTTC

d_gene: NA
j_gene: TRBJ2-1
abundance: NA
v_gene: TRBV7-3
CDR3aa: CASSSGQRAYNEQFF
CDR3nt: TGTGCCAGCAGCTCCGGACAGCGGGCCTACAATGAGCAGTTCTTC

d_gene: TRBD1
j_gene: TRBJ2-7
abundance: NA
v_gene: TRBV19
CDR3aa: CASSSTGSYEQYF
CDR3nt: TGTGCCAGTAGCTCGACAGGGTCCTACGAGCAGTACTTC

d_gene: NA
j_gene: TRBJ2-2
abundance: NA
v_gene: TRBV28
CDR3aa: CASSLSVPGELFF
CDR3nt: TGTGCCAGCAGTTTAAGCGTTCCCGGGGAGCTGTTTTTT

d_gene: NA
j_gene: TRBJ1-1
abundance: NA
v_gene: TRBV30
CDR3aa: CAWSVGGLNTEAFF
CDR3nt: TGTGCCTGGAGTGTAGGGGGGCTGAACACTGAAGCTTTCTTT

d_gene: TRBD2
j_gene: TRBJ2-5
abundance: NA
v_gene: TRBV29-1
CDR3aa: CSVGGFTRKETQYF
CDR3nt: TGCAGCGTCGGGGGGTTCACCAGAAAAGAGACCCAGTACTTC

d_gene: TRBD2
j_gene: TRBJ2-1
abundance: once
v_gene: TRBV9
CDR3aa: CASSDTSGRSDNEQFF
CDR3nt: TGTGCCAGCAGCGACACTAGCGGGAGGAGTGACAATGAGCAGTTCTTC

d_gene: NA
j_gene: TRBJ1-1
abundance: NA
v_gene: TRBV9
CDR3aa: CASSPGGQLNTEAFF
CDR3nt: TGTGCCAGCAGCCCCGGCGGACAGTTGAACACTGAAGCTTTCTTT

d_gene: TRBD2
j_gene: TRBJ2-4
abundance: few
v_gene: TRBV7-8
CDR3aa: CASSSSGMAAKNIQYF
CDR3nt: TGTGCCAGCAGTTCCAGCGGGATGGCGGCCAAAAACATTCAGTACTTC

d_gene: NA
j_gene: TRBJ1-3
abundance: few
v_gene: TRBV5-6
CDR3aa: CASSRGGFAPSSGNTIYF
CDR3nt: TGTGCCAGCAGCCGGGGAGGTTTTGCCCCGAGCTCTGGAAACACCATATATTTT

d_gene: TRBD2
j_gene: TRBJ2-1
abundance: NA
v_gene: TRBV4-1
CDR3aa: CASSQGLAGVDEQFF
CDR3nt: TGCGCCAGCAGCCAAGGGTTAGCGGGAGTTGATGAGCAGTTCTTC

d_gene: TRBD1
j_gene: TRBJ1-4
abundance: NA
v_gene: TRBV5-6
CDR3aa: CASSLPGQGGEKLFF
CDR3nt: TGTGCCAGCAGCCTCCCGGGACAGGGAGGTGAAAAACTGTTTTTT

d_gene: NA
j_gene: TRBJ1-3
abundance: NA
v_gene: TRBV19
CDR3aa: CASSYNGQNSGNTIYF
CDR3nt: TGTGCCAGTAGTTATAACGGACAGAACTCTGGAAACACCATATATTTT

d_gene: NA
j_gene: TRBJ2-1
abundance: NA
v_gene: TRBV6-2/TRBV6-3
CDR3aa: CASSPTDSYNEQFF
CDR3nt: TGTGCCAGCAGCCCGACCGACTCCTACAATGAGCAGTTCTTC

d_gene: NA
j_gene: TRBJ1-6
abundance: NA
v_gene: TRBV15
CDR3aa: CATSRDSHGRGPNSPLHF
CDR3nt: TGTGCCACCAGCAGAGACTCCCACGGCCGTGGGCCTAATTCACCCCTCCACTTT